The clone carrying this TCR beta chain occurred a few times. The data stem from a study of blood T cell repertoires in COVID-19. Study at large: The study drew acute and convalescent COVID-19 samples from the United States, Italy and Spain. PBMCs, B-cell-depleted T cells, or T cells were the source of the cDNA or gDNA that made up the material.

Seattle participants joined during active infection and were tracked over time. Original processing methods: Reference gene primer amplification yielded estimated nucleated cell counts. TCRdb keeps only in-frame clones here, not all; method: immunoSEQ multiplex PCR. The V and J calls and clone size were taken over from that table, and D and trimming were inferred from the DNA. Here the sample spans roughly 180,000 clones, around 81% being singletons. Germline CDR1 reads LGHDT; CDR2 reads YNNKEL (reference sequence). V was shortened by 2 bases and J by 8 bases, with 16 bases between the two germline ends. The CDR3 length is 14 residues.

The source material was peripheral blood. This sequence originates from a woman aged 40 to 49 with COVID-19, enrolled during active disease. The V gene is TRBV3-1 (or the pseudogene TRBV3-2), the J gene TRBJ2-7; TRBD2 is a possible D gene (6 bases). This CDR3 reads CASSQSIRDLQQYF. The CDR3 DNA reads TGTGCCAGCAGCCAAAGTATCAGGGACTTACAGCAGTACTTC.